This TCR beta chain derives from a study of human T cells and chemical hapten exposure. Noted time point: patch test 1, 2 weeks after DPC sensitization. Treatment defined: therapeutic diphenylcyclopropenone sensitization with weekly scalp DPC. MiXCR, run by TCRdb on the RACE reads, gives a single entry per CDR3 protein. The data contain about 340,000 distinct CDR3 sequences, 6% to 8.5% of them singletons. Per the germline V gene, CDR1 is MNHEY and CDR2 is SVGAGI. Trimming took 4 bases from V and 0 from J; bases not matched to a gene: 2. This CDR3 region has 15 residues. In its sample, this clonotype was seen a few times. A much larger clone sits a single nucleotide away, making a read error possible.

This receptor was taken from a woman aged 18-29 years with alopecia areata. Some clones in this sample may be carry-over from other donors' samples. The sample here was whole blood, taken in connection with sensitization to the hapten diphenylcyclopropenone (DPC). The chain couples TRBV6-5 to TRBJ2-3; 9 nucleotides agree with TRBD1. In DNA, the CDR3 is TGTGCCAGCAGTTTGGGACAGGGCAGCACAGATACGCAGTATTTT. Amino acid sequence: CASSLGQGSTDTQYF.